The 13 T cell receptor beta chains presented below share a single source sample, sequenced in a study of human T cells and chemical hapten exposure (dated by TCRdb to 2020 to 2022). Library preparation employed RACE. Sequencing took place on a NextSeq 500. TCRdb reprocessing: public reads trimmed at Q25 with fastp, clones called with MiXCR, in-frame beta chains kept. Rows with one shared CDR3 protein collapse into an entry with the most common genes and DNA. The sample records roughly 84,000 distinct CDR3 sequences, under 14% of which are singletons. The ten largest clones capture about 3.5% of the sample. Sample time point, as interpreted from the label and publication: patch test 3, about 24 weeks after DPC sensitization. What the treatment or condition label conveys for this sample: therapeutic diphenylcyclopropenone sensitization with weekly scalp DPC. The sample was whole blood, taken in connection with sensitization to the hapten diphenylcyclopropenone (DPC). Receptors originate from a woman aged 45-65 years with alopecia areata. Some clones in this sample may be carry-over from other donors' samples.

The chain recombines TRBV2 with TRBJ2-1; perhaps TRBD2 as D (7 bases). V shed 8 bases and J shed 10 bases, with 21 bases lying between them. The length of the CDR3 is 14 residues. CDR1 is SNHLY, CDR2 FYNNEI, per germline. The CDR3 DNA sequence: TGTGCCAGCCCGAGGGGGGGACTAATCAGCGAGCAGTTCTTC. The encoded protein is CASPRGGLISEQFF.

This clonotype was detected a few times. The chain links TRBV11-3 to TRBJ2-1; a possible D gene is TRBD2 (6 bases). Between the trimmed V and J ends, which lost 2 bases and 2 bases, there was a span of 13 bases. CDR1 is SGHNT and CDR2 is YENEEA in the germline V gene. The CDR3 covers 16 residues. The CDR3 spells CASSLYRDSPYNEQFF. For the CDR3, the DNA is TGTGCCAGCAGCTTATACCGGGACTCCCCCTACAATGAGCAGTTCTTC. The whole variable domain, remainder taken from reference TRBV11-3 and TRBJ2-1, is EAGVVQSPRYKIIEKKQPVAFWCNPISGHNTLYWYLQNLGQGPELLIRYENEEAVDDSQLPKDRFSAERLKGVDSTLKIQPAELGDSAVYLCASSLYRDSPYNEQFFGPGTRLTVL.

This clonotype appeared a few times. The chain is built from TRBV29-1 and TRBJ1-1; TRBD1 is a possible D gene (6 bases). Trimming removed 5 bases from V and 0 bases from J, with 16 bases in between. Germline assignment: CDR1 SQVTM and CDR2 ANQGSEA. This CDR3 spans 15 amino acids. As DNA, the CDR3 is TGCAGCGTTCGCCTACCGGGACAAGTGAACACTGAAGCTTTCTTT. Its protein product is CSVRLPGQVNTEAFF.

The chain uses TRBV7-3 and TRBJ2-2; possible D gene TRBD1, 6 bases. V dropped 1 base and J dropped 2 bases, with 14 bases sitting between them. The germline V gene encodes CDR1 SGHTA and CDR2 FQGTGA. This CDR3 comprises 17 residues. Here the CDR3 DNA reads TGTGCCAGCAGCTTAAGTCCCACAGGGAGCAACACCGGGGAGCTGTTTTTT. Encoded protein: CASSLSPTGSNTGELFF. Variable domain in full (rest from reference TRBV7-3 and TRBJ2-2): GAGVSQTPSNKVTEKGKYVELRCDPISGHTALYWYRQSLGQGPEFLIYFQGTGAADDSGLPNDRFFAVRPEGSVSTLKIQRTERGDSAVYLCASSLSPTGSNTGELFFGEGSRLTVL.

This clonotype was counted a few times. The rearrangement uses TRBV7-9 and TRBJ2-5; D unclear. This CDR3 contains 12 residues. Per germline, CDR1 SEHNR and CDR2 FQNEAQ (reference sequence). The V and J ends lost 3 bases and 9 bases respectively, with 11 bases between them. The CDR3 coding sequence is TGTGCCAGCAGCTTTACTCACGCGGCCCAGTACTTC. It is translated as CASSFTHAAQYF.

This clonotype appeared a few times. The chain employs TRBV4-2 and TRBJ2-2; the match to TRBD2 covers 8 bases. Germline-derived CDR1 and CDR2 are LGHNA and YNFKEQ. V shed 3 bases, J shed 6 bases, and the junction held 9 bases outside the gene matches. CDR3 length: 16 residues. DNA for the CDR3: TGTGCCAGCAGCCATGAGGTAGCGGGAAAAGCCGGGGAGCTGTTTTTT. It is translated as CASSHEVAGKAGELFF.

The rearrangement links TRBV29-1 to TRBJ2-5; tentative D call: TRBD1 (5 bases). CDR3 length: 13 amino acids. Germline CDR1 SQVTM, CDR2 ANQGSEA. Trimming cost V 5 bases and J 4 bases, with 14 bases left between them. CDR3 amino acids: CSVHRSVGETQYF. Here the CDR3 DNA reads TGCAGCGTTCACAGGTCTGTGGGAGAGACCCAGTACTTC.

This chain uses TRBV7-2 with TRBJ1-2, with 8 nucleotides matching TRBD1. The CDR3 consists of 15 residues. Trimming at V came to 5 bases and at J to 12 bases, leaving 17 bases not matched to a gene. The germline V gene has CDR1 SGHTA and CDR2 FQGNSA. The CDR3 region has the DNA TGTGCCAGCAGCGTGGGACAGGTCGGCCCATCGCAGAACACCTTC. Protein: CASSVGQVGPSQNTF. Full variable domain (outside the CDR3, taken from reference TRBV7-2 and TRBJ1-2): GAGVSQSPSNKVTEKGKDVELRCDPISGHTALYWYRQSLGQGLEFLIYFQGNSAPDKSGLPSDRFSAERTGGSVSTLTIQRTQQEDSAVYLCASSVGQVGPSQNTFGSGTRLTVV.

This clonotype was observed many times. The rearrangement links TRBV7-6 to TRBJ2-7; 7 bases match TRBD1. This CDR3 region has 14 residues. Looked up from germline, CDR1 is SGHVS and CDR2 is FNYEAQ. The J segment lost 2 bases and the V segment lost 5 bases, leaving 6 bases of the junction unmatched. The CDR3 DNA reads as TGTGCCAGCAGCCTCAACAGGGGCACCTACGAGCAGTACTTC. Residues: CASSLNRGTYEQYF.

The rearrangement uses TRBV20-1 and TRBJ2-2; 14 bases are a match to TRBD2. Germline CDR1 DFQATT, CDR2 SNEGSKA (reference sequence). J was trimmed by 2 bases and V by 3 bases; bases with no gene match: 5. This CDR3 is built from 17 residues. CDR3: CSARMTSGRANTGELFF. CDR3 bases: TGCAGTGCTAGGATGACTAGCGGGAGGGCCAACACCGGGGAGCTGTTTTTT.

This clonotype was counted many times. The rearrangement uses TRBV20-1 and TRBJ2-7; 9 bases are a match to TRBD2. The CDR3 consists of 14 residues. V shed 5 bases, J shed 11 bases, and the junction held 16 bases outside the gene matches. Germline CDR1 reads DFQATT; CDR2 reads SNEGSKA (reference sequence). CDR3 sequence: CSASRPSGRSREYF. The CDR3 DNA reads TGCAGTGCTTCGCGGCCCAGCGGGAGGTCGAGGGAGTACTTC.

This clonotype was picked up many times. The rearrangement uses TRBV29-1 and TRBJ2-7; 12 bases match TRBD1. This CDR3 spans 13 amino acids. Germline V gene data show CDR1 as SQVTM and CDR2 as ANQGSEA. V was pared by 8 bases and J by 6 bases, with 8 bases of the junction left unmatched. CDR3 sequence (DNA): TGCAGCACCCGGGACAGGGGGCTCGGCGAGCAGTACTTC. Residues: CSTRDRGLGEQYF.

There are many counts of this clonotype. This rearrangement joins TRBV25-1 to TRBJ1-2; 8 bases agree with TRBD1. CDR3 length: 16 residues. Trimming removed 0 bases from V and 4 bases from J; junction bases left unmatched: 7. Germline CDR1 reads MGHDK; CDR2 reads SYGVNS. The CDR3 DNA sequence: TGTGCCAGCAGTGAATATCTGACAGGGGATTCCTATGGCTACACCTTC. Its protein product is CASSEYLTGDSYGYTF.